This T cell receptor beta chain was observed in a study of shared clonotypes between healthy human individuals. General observations from the study: In this cohort, only blood was sampled, and tissue repertoires likely differ.

Replicate sorted-subset PCRs were loaded with around 0.2 ug DNA, tens of thousands of T cell genomes. The data were produced by immunoSEQ multiplex PCR, yet TCRdb's version contains in-frame clones alone and is incomplete. The data contain hundreds of thousands of clones, roughly 95% of them seen just once; the ten biggest clones take up 0.11%. Turning to this clone: As yet, its antigen is unknown.

Naive CD8 cells lacked CD45RO, underwent positive selection for CCR7 and left out terminally differentiated effector memory CD45RA+ cells. Participating donors were healthy, HIV-negative adults free of recent acute infections or vaccinations. Adults of Caucasian background living in Nashville, Tennessee made up all donors. This TCR came from a woman in her 30s in good health. Sequencing was done on a sample of naive CD8+ T cells sorted from blood.

The CDR3 sequence is CASSNPGDFYEQYF. Written as DNA, the CDR3 is TGTGCCAGCAGCAACCCAGGGGACTTCTACGAGCAGTACTTC. The chain recombines TRBV7-9 with TRBJ2-7; tentatively, D is TRBD1 or TRBD2 (6 bases each). Germline V gene data show CDR1 as SEHNR and CDR2 as FQNEAQ (reference sequence). This CDR3 is 14 amino acids long. The V and J ends lost 5 bases and 3 bases respectively, with 14 bases between them.